Shown below are 23 T cell receptor beta chains from a single sample sequenced in a study of blood T cell repertoires in COVID-19. Clones were read by immunoSEQ multiplex PCR, and TCRdb kept only the in-frame ones, dropping some. Of about 530,000 clones listed, about 89% are singletons. Sequencing input: peripheral blood. These receptors were taken from a woman in her fifties or sixties with COVID-19, enrolled during active disease.

Regarding this clone: This sample includes further DNA sequences coding for the same CDR3. The V and J genes are TRBV19 and TRBJ1-6; 10 bases agree with TRBD1. V gave up 4 bases and J gave up 9 bases; unmatched junction bases: 6. CDR1 is LNHDA and CDR2 is SQIVND in the germline V gene (reference sequence). The CDR3 is made up of 15 amino acids. The CDR3 reads CASSTGTGVGSPLHF. The CDR3 nucleotides are TGTGCCAGTAGTACCGGGACAGGGGTGGGTTCACCCCTCCACTTT.

The gene calls are TRBV10-2 and TRBJ2-1; D is perhaps TRBD2 (6 bases). CDR1 is WSHSY, CDR2 SAAADI, per germline. V was pared by 0 bases and J by 9 bases, with 12 bases between. The CDR3 consists of 14 residues. CDR3 in amino acids: CASSESTEGGEQFF. The CDR3 nucleotides read TGCGCCAGCAGTGAGTCGACGGAGGGCGGTGAGCAGTTCTTC.

This clone has only one observation. The V and J genes are TRBV20-1 and TRBJ1-5; D gene uncertain. V lost 5 bases to trimming and J lost 7 bases, with 12 bases between them. The CDR3 is made up of 12 amino acids. Germline assignment: CDR1 DFQATT and CDR2 SNEGSKA (reference sequence). The CDR3 DNA sequence: TGCAGTGCTGGTGAGAGAGGCCAGCCCCAGCATTTT. Amino acids: CSAGERGQPQHF.

V and J are TRBV19 and TRBJ1-5; D is perhaps TRBD1 (5 bases). Germline values: CDR1 LNHDA, CDR2 SQIVND (reference sequence). V lost 6 bases and J 2 bases, leaving 20 bases between the germline ends. The CDR3 is 17 residues long. CDR3 sequence: CASRGGGYGGGNQPQHF. The CDR3 DNA reads as TGTGCCAGTAGGGGTGGAGGGTACGGGGGGGGCAATCAGCCCCAGCATTTT.

The V and J genes are TRBV5-4 and TRBJ2-7; 7 positions agree with TRBD1. The CDR3 runs to 14 residues. Germline values: CDR1 SGHNT, CDR2 YYREEE (reference sequence). V was pared by 4 bases and J by 2 bases, with 6 bases of the junction left unmatched. The CDR3 sequence is CASSDSGQTYEQYF. The CDR3 DNA reads TGTGCCAGCAGCGACTCGGGACAGACCTACGAGCAGTACTTC.

This sequence joins TRBV6-5 and TRBJ2-7; a possible D gene is TRBD1 (6 bases). The germline V gene encodes CDR1 MNHEY and CDR2 SVGAGI. Trimming took off 7 bases at V and 3 bases at J, with 13 bases between the two ends. There are 13 residues in the CDR3. CDR3 nucleotides: TGTGCCAGCACCACGACAGGAAACTACGAGCAGTACTTC. This codes for CASTTTGNYEQYF.

The chain has TRBV2 and TRBJ2-2, with TRBD1 matching over 8 bases. CDR1 and CDR2 (germline): SNHLY, FYNNEI. The CDR3 is made up of 13 amino acids. The V gene end was trimmed by 10 bases and the J gene end by 6 bases; junction bases not matched to a gene: 7. CDR3 sequence (DNA): TGTGCCACCGGACAGGGACGGTCCGGGGAGCTGTTTTTT. Translating gives CATGQGRSGELFF. The full variable domain, rest sourced from reference TRBV2 and TRBJ2-2, is EPEVTQTPSHQVTQMGQEVILRCVPISNHLYFYWYRQILGQKVEFLVSFYNNEISEKSEIFDDQFSVERPDGSNFTLKIRSTKLEDSAMYFCATGQGRSGELFFGEGSRLTVL.

This clone was recorded a few times. V usage is TRBV28 and J usage is TRBJ1-5; D is undetermined. Germline lookup yields CDR1 MDHEN and CDR2 SYDVKM. The CDR3 runs to 12 residues. V lost 6 bases to trimming and J lost 11 bases, with 14 bases between them. The CDR3 spells CASSNPDLAQHF. CDR3 DNA sequence: TGTGCCAGCAGCAACCCGGACTTGGCCCAGCATTTT.

This clone appeared once. The chain's CDR3 is CASVQGGKGVVGTNEKLFF. In DNA, the CDR3 is TGTGCCAGCGTACAGGGGGGTAAGGGTGTAGTCGGGACTAATGAAAAACTGTTTTTT. The chain recombines TRBV2 with TRBJ1-4, with 8 bases lining up with TRBD1. Germline V gene lookup returns CDR1 SNHLY and CDR2 FYNNEI. CDR3 length: 19 residues. Unmatched junction bases numbered 19, after V lost 8 bases and J lost 2 bases.

The V call is TRBV5-1, the J call TRBJ1-2, with TRBD1 matching over 7 bases. Trimming at V came to 0 bases and at J to 7 bases, leaving 9 bases not matched to a gene. Germline V lookup: CDR1 SGHRS, CDR2 YFSETQ. CDR3 length: 15 residues. The CDR3 DNA follows: TGCGCCAGCAGCTTGGAGGGGGCCTTGAAGGGTGGCTACACCTTC. Translating it yields CASSLEGALKGGYTF.

The chain employs TRBV6-1 and TRBJ1-1; perhaps TRBD1 as D (5 bases). Trimming left V 4 bases short and J 1 base short, with 16 bases between. CDR1 and CDR2 (germline): MNHNS, SASEGT. CDR3 length: 16 amino acids. The CDR3 region is CASSGKFQGSNTEAFF. CDR3 nucleotide sequence: TGTGCCAGCAGTGGGAAATTCCAGGGTTCGAACACTGAAGCTTTCTTT.

V usage is TRBV3-1 (or the pseudogene TRBV3-2) and J usage is TRBJ1-1, with 8 bases aligning to TRBD1. CDR1 is LGHDT, CDR2 YNNKEL, per germline (reference sequence). Trimming cost V 3 bases and J 4 bases; bases outside gene matches: 7. CDR3 length: 15 residues. CDR3: CASSQIYRGGTEAFF. As DNA, the CDR3 is TGTGCCAGCAGCCAGATTTACAGGGGGGGCACTGAAGCTTTCTTT.

The V and J genes are TRBV23-1 and TRBJ1-6; TRBD1 agrees at 10 bases. TRBV23-1 is an open reading frame, and its role is uncertain. After removal of 7 bases from V and 10 bases from J, the junction contained 16 bases not matched to a gene. The CDR3 consists of 17 residues. The CDR3, as DNA: TGCGCCAGCACTCGACGGGACAGGGGAGGGAGTAACTCACCCCTCCACTTT. It is translated as CASTRRDRGGSNSPLHF.

The chain links TRBV29-1 to TRBJ1-1; 10 positions match TRBD1. There are 13 residues in the CDR3. V trimming: 4 bases; J trimming: 5 bases; junction bases outside the gene matches: 4. Germline CDR1 SQVTM, CDR2 ANQGSEA. In DNA form, the CDR3 reads TGCAGCGTTGCGGGACAGGGGTTGACTGAAGCTTTCTTT. Translating gives CSVAGQGLTEAFF.

This clone was detected only a few times. V and J are TRBV5-1 and TRBJ1-1; the match to TRBD1 covers 9 bases. Per the germline V gene, CDR1 is SGHRS and CDR2 is YFSETQ. The V gene end was trimmed by 0 bases and the J gene end by 1 base; junction bases not matched to a gene: 7. The CDR3 has 17 amino acids. CDR3 in DNA: TGCGCCAGCAGCTTGGCCGCGGGACAGGGCCGGAACACTGAAGCTTTCTTT. Its translation: CASSLAAGQGRNTEAFF. Variable domain in full (rest from reference TRBV5-1 and TRBJ1-1): KAGVTQTPRYLIKTRGQQVTLSCSPISGHRSVSWYQQTPGQGLQFLFEYFSETQRNKGNFPGRFSGRQFSNSRSEMNVSTLELGDSALYLCASSLAAGQGRNTEAFFGQGTRLTVV.

This clone has just a few counts. The DNA of the CDR3 is TGTGCCAGCAGCGTAACAGGGAGCGGCTACACCTTC. It specifies CASSVTGSGYTF. V is TRBV3-1 (or the pseudogene TRBV3-2) and J is TRBJ1-2, with a tentative D call TRBD1 (6 bases). This CDR3 is built from 12 residues. Germline assignment: CDR1 LGHDT and CDR2 YNNKEL (reference sequence). Between the trimmed V and J ends, which lost 5 bases and 8 bases, there was a span of 12 bases.

The V and J genes are TRBV6-1 and TRBJ2-1; D gene uncertain. From germline, CDR1 is MNHNS and CDR2 SASEGT. V was clipped by 2 bases and J by 4 bases, with 3 bases between them. The CDR3 length is 12 residues. This chain's CDR3 is CASSELYNEQFF. The CDR3 DNA reads as TGTGCCAGCAGTGAACTATACAATGAGCAGTTCTTC.

The chain recombines TRBV19 with TRBJ2-5; TRBD1 aligns across 8 bases. The CDR3 loop spans 13 amino acids. Per the germline V gene, CDR1 is LNHDA and CDR2 is SQIVND (reference sequence). The junction had 7 bases not matched to a gene; V was cut back by 8 bases and J by 5 bases. CDR3 nucleotide sequence: TGTGCCAGTGGGACAGGTGGTGTGGAGACCCAGTACTTC. As protein: CASGTGGVETQYF.

The chain uses TRBV7-2 and TRBJ1-2; D uncertain. Trimming cost V 5 bases and J 4 bases, with 8 bases left between them. Germline V lookup: CDR1 SGHTA, CDR2 FQGNSA. CDR3 size: 12 residues. The CDR3 sequence is CASSPPGYGYTF. As DNA, the CDR3 is TGTGCCAGCAGCCCCCCGGGCTATGGCTACACCTTC.

The J gene is TRBJ1-1, the V gene TRBV7-9, with D unclear. Germline V gene lookup returns CDR1 SEHNR and CDR2 FQNEAQ (reference sequence). The length of the CDR3 is 14 residues. The germline V and J ends were trimmed by 5 bases and 0 bases, with 10 bases remaining between them. CDR3 protein: CASSPQYMNTEAFF. The CDR3, as DNA: TGTGCCAGCAGCCCACAGTACATGAACACTGAAGCTTTCTTT. The variable domain in full, with the rest retrieved from reference TRBV7-9 and TRBJ1-1, is DTGVSQNPRHKITKRGQNVTFRCDPISEHNRLYWYRQTLGQGPEFLTYFQNEAQLEKSRLLSDRFSAERPKGSFSTLEIQRTEQGDSAMYLCASSPQYMNTEAFFGQGTRLTVV.

The chain combines TRBV10-3 with TRBJ2-7, with 7 positions matching TRBD1. The CDR3 consists of 17 residues. V shed 0 bases, J shed 0 bases, and the junction held 8 bases outside the gene matches. Germline assignment: CDR1 ENHRY and CDR2 SYGVKD. The DNA of the CDR3 is TGTGCCATCAGTGAGTCAGGATCAGGGGGACACTCCTACGAGCAGTACTTC. This encodes CAISESGSGGHSYEQYF.

This sequence joins TRBV5-1 and TRBJ2-2; perhaps TRBD1 as D (6 bases). There are 17 residues in the CDR3. From germline, CDR1 is SGHRS and CDR2 YFSETQ. The V end lost 0 bases, the J end lost 0 bases, and 12 bases lay between the germline ends. The CDR3 region is CASSLDVQGPNTGELFF. The CDR3 region has the DNA TGCGCCAGCAGCTTGGATGTTCAGGGGCCGAACACCGGGGAGCTGTTTTTT.

The rearrangement joins TRBV5-1 to TRBJ1-1; TRBD1 matches 7 bases. Germline-derived CDR1 and CDR2 are SGHRS and YFSETQ. Trimming removed 4 bases from V and 4 bases from J; junction bases left unmatched: 10. This CDR3 is 15 amino acids long. The CDR3 region is CASSIRTGRSTEAFF. The CDR3 nucleotides read TGCGCCAGCAGCATTAGGACAGGTCGGAGCACTGAAGCTTTCTTT.